The 2 T cell receptor beta chains reported below all come from one sample, sequenced in a study of blood T cell repertoires in COVID-19. The repertoire was sequenced with immunoSEQ multiplex PCR; TCRdb's copy has only in-frame clones and lacks some. Among 40,000 or so clones listed, roughly 85% were seen once. The material sequenced was peripheral blood. These receptor sequences come from a man aged 35-49 years with active COVID-19.

The chain is built from TRBV7-8 and TRBJ2-7; 11 bases are a match to TRBD2. The CDR3 is 18 amino acids. J was trimmed by 0 bases and V by 4 bases; bases with no gene match: 11. The germline CDR1 and CDR2 sequences are SGHVS and FQNEAQ. DNA of the CDR3: TGTGCCAGCAGCTGGGGGACTAGCGGATTCCCTAGCTCCTACGAGCAGTACTTC. It translates to CASSWGTSGFPSSYEQYF.

The chain joins TRBV10-3 to TRBJ2-1, with D possibly TRBD2 on 6 matching bases. CDR3 length equals 15 residues. Germline CDR1 and CDR2: ENHRY and SYGVKD. Between the trimmed V and J ends, which lost 9 bases and 0 bases, there was a span of 15 bases. In DNA, the CDR3 is TGTGCCATTTGGGACTCCCTTAGCTCCTACAATGAGCAGTTCTTC. Translating it yields CAIWDSLSSYNEQFF.